The source of this T cell receptor (beta chain) is a study of PD-L1 blockade in urothelial cancer. Study-wide background: Blood analyses occurred 3 weeks (second dose) and 6 weeks post treatment start.

Clones were sequenced by immunoSEQ multiplex PCR, and TCRdb holds only the in-frame ones, with some missing. The sample contains more than 90,000 clones, approximately 87% of which appear only once. The V gene's germline CDR1 is SGHRS and CDR2 YFSETQ. The CDR3 covers 17 residues. After removal of 4 bases from V and 2 bases from J, the junction contained 8 bases not matched to a gene. Time point of the sample: peripheral blood 6 weeks after treatment start. Source: PBMCs, taken around atezolizumab (anti-PD-L1) treatment. This chain joins TRBV5-1 and TRBJ2-5; 13 bases align to TRBD2. The receptor's source is a man between 65 and 80 years old with urothelial cancer. This CDR3 is CASSTGLAGNSQETQYF. DNA of the CDR3: TGCGCCAGCAGCACGGGACTAGCGGGGAATTCGCAAGAGACCCAGTACTTC.